This T cell receptor (beta chain) was sequenced for a study of T cell responses to AZD1222 COVID-19 vaccine. Clones were read by immunoSEQ multiplex PCR, and TCRdb kept only the in-frame ones, dropping some. The sample consists of approximately 140,000 clones, under 95% of them appearing once. The V gene end was trimmed by 5 bases and the J gene end by 7 bases; junction bases not matched to a gene: 8. The CDR3 is 13 residues long. Germline CDR1 GTSNPN, CDR2 SVGIG (reference sequence). The sample in question was peripheral blood, obtained on day 0 of AZD1222 vaccination. The J gene is TRBJ2-4, the V gene TRBV30; TRBD1 aligns across 7 bases. The sequence came from an adult in good health. The CDR3 here is CAWQTGTANIQYF. DNA for the CDR3: TGTGCCTGGCAGACAGGGACGGCCAACATTCAGTACTTC.